This TCR beta chain was recovered during a study of blood T cells in healthy people across ages. Study-level findings and limits: Naive CD4+ cells and diversity were both higher in long-lived donors than in aged donors.

Alongside a J-beta primer mix, a sample-barcoded 5' primer served in a second PCR lasting roughly 7 to 12 cycles. TCRdb fed the 5' RACE reads into MiXCR, producing one record per CDR3 protein. The repertoire consists of around 870,000 distinct CDR3 sequences, with 25% to 30% occurring once and the leading ten covering about 18%. Total RNA was isolated from each sample in quantities of at least 6 micrograms. Notes on this clonotype: The antigen is undetermined.

Germline V lookup: CDR1 DFQATT, CDR2 SNEGSKA (reference sequence). V was cut by 4 bases and J by 0 bases, with 19 bases left in between. This CDR3 spans 17 amino acids. The sequenced sample consisted of blood. This receptor was taken from a woman older than 75 in good health. The chain combines TRBV20-1 with TRBJ1-5; D is possibly TRBD1 (6 bases). CDR3 DNA: TGCAGTGCTAAAGGAGCAGGGGTCGGGAGTAGCAATCAGCCCCAGCATTTT. Its translation: CSAKGAGVGSSNQPQHF.